This entry lists 26 T cell receptor beta chains sequenced from one sample in a study of PD-1 blockade in classical Hodgkin lymphoma. Time point noted: cycle 4 day 1 (C4D1), after 5 to 7 weeks of nivolumab. With no exception, relapse followed autologous stem cell transplantation in all patients, and brentuximab vedotin exposure varied. Measured with immunoSEQ multiplex PCR; TCRdb has only the in-frame clones, and not every one. The sample consists of around 93,000 clones, approximately 78% of them appearing once. The source was peripheral blood mononuclear cells (PBMCs), collected before the fourth cycle of nivolumab. The receptor set was obtained from a human donor with classical Hodgkin lymphoma.

The chain employs TRBV5-1 and TRBJ2-5; D is unclear. CDR1 and CDR2 from the germline V gene are SGHRS and YFSETQ. Trimming left V 4 bases short and J 5 bases short, with 15 bases between. The CDR3 has 14 amino acids. The DNA for the CDR3 is TGCGCCAGCAGCCCCACACCCATCGGGGAGACCCAGTACTTC. It is translated as CASSPTPIGETQYF.

J is TRBJ2-7 and V is TRBV18; D unresolved. The germline V and J ends were trimmed by 3 bases and 1 base, with 13 bases remaining between them. Germline assignment: CDR1 KGHSH and CDR2 LQKENI. The CDR3 sequence is 15 residues long. The CDR3 spells CASSPVVGFSYEQYF. For the CDR3, the DNA is TGTGCCAGCTCACCGGTGGTTGGGTTTTCCTACGAGCAGTACTTC. Combining the CDR3 with reference TRBV18 and TRBJ2-7 gives the whole variable domain NAGVMQNPRHLVRRRGQEARLRCSPMKGHSHVYWYRQLPEEGLKFMVYLQKENIIDESGMPKERFSAEFPKEGPSILRIQQVVRGDSAAYFCASSPVVGFSYEQYFGPGTRLTVT.

This sequence joins TRBV9 and TRBJ2-5; possibly TRBD2 for D (5 bases). This CDR3 contains 17 residues. Germline CDR1 SGDLS, CDR2 YYNGEE. V lost 4 bases and J 5 bases, leaving 24 bases between the germline ends. This chain's CDR3 is CASSLGGSPSRRETQYF. CDR3 bases: TGTGCCAGCAGCCTTGGTGGGAGTCCTTCTCGGAGGGAGACCCAGTACTTC.

This clone was seen only a few times. The chain combines TRBV7-9 with TRBJ1-1; the D is unclear. The CDR3 is made up of 12 amino acids. Germline values: CDR1 SEHNR, CDR2 FQNEAQ (reference sequence). Trimming pared 5 bases from V and 2 bases from J, leaving 6 bases between. The CDR3 coding sequence is TGTGCCAGCAGCGTAATTAACACTGAAGCTTTCTTT. Amino acids: CASSVINTEAFF. The whole variable domain, remainder taken from reference TRBV7-9 and TRBJ1-1, is DTGVSQNPRHKITKRGQNVTFRCDPISEHNRLYWYRQTLGQGPEFLTYFQNEAQLEKSRLLSDRFSAERPKGSFSTLEIQRTEQGDSAMYLCASSVINTEAFFGQGTRLTVV.

This chain links TRBV18 with TRBJ1-5; 7 positions agree with TRBD1. This CDR3 region has 16 residues. From germline, CDR1 is KGHSH and CDR2 LQKENI. Losses at the gene ends were 3 bases for V and 0 bases for J; bases not matched to a gene: 5. For the CDR3, the DNA is TGTGCCAGCTCACCCAAAGGGACAGATAGCAATCAGCCCCAGCATTTT. This encodes CASSPKGTDSNQPQHF.

The chain combines TRBV5-1 with TRBJ1-2; tentatively, D is TRBD1 (6 bases). V lost 4 bases and J 0 bases, leaving 10 bases between the germline ends. CDR1 SGHRS and CDR2 YFSETQ come from the germline V gene. This CDR3 is built from 14 residues. Here the CDR3 DNA reads TGCGCCAGCAGCCCCCGGACAGCTAACTATGGCTACACCTTC. This sequence encodes CASSPRTANYGYTF.

This clone was observed once. V is TRBV7-6 and J is TRBJ1-1; D may be TRBD1 (5 bases). V was clipped by 5 bases and J by 0 bases, with 16 bases between them. In germline, CDR1 is SGHVS, CDR2 FNYEAQ. This CDR3 comprises 16 residues. The CDR3 nucleotides are TGTGCCAGCAGCGCTACTTGGGGCGGGATGAACACTGAAGCTTTCTTT. Translating it yields CASSATWGGMNTEAFF.

The rearrangement uses TRBV10-3 and TRBJ1-5; D gene unclear. V was pared by 3 bases and J by 11 bases, with 14 bases between. Germline CDR1 ENHRY, CDR2 SYGVKD. CDR3 length: 13 residues. The CDR3 DNA is TGTGCCATCAGTGATTACGATCGGCGGTCCCAGCATTTT. This sequence encodes CAISDYDRRSQHF.

The chain uses TRBV5-4 and TRBJ1-2; 7 bases map to TRBD1. This CDR3 contains 13 residues. The germline V gene has CDR1 SGHNT and CDR2 YYREEE (reference sequence). The ends lost 4 bases at V and 4 bases at J; junction bases unmatched: 4. CDR3 DNA sequence: TGTGCCAGCAGCCGACAGGGCAGCTATGGCTACACCTTC. Its translation: CASSRQGSYGYTF.

The rearrangement links TRBV5-1 to TRBJ2-7; TRBD1 aligns across 8 bases. V trimming: 0 bases; J trimming: 5 bases; junction bases outside the gene matches: 4. Germline V CDR1 and CDR2: SGHRS, YFSETQ. There are 14 residues in the CDR3. The CDR3 loop is CASSLGTGFHEQYF. The DNA for the CDR3 is TGCGCCAGCAGCTTGGGGACAGGGTTCCACGAGCAGTACTTC.

CDR3 residues: CASSTNPLQGPEAFF. The CDR3, as DNA: TGTGCCAGCAGCACTAACCCCTTACAGGGACCTGAAGCTTTCTTT. The chain employs TRBV11-2 and TRBJ1-1, with D perhaps matching TRBD1 (6 bases). The CDR3 is 15 amino acids. Germline V lookup: CDR1 SGHAT, CDR2 FQNNGV. Trimming stripped 5 bases from V and 6 bases from J, with 19 bases between.

The chain uses TRBV7-2 and TRBJ2-5; D is ambiguous. CDR1 is SGHTA and CDR2 is FQGNSA in the germline V gene. V was trimmed by 4 bases and J by 7 bases, leaving 10 bases between them. This CDR3 region has 12 residues. The CDR3 region is CASSSTRMTQYF. The CDR3 nucleotides are TGTGCCAGCAGCTCTACGCGGATGACCCAGTACTTC.

CDR3 bases: TGTGCCAGCGGGTACAGGGGTCCGTCGGAAAAACTGTTTTTT. This gives the protein CASGYRGPSEKLFF. The chain has TRBV6-6 and TRBJ1-4, with TRBD1 identical over 7 bases. Trimming removed 8 bases from V and 8 bases from J; junction bases left unmatched: 11. Germline V gene data show CDR1 as MNHNY and CDR2 as SVGAGI (reference sequence). The CDR3 runs to 14 residues.

A single count supports this clone. The V call is TRBV27, the J call TRBJ2-5; 9 bases map to TRBD2. The germline V gene has CDR1 MNHEY and CDR2 SMNVEV (reference sequence). The CDR3 consists of 15 residues. Trimming took 6 bases from V and 0 from J; bases not matched to a gene: 5. The CDR3 region has the DNA TGTGCCAGCAGCAAACTAGCGGGCCACCAAGAGACCCAGTACTTC. It is translated as CASSKLAGHQETQYF.

This clone was picked up one time. The chain combines TRBV5-4 with TRBJ2-1; TRBD2 aligns across 12 bases. The CDR3 runs 18 residues. Germline V gives CDR1 SGHNT, CDR2 YYREEE (reference sequence). Trimming cost V 3 bases and J 7 bases; bases outside gene matches: 14. The CDR3 DNA follows: TGTGCCAGCAGCTCCAAATCGGGACTAGCGGGTGGAATAAATGAGCAGTTCTTC. Translating it yields CASSSKSGLAGGINEQFF.

For the CDR3, the DNA is TGTGCCAGCTCATCTCCGAATCTTAACACCGGGGAGCTGTTTTTT. This sequence encodes CASSSPNLNTGELFF. This chain connects TRBV18 to TRBJ2-2; no clear D. Germline V lookup: CDR1 KGHSH, CDR2 LQKENI. The CDR3 runs 15 residues. Trimming cost V 5 bases and J 2 bases, with 12 bases left between them.

This chain joins TRBV2 and TRBJ2-1; TRBD2 agrees at 9 bases. After removal of 3 bases from V and 9 bases from J, the junction contained 9 bases not matched to a gene. The CDR3 sequence is 15 residues long. Germline CDR1 and CDR2: SNHLY and FYNNEI. CDR3 bases: TGTGCCAGCAGTGAGAAGGGGACTAGCAACGGTGAGCAGTTCTTC. Translating it yields CASSEKGTSNGEQFF.

V gene TRBV4-3 combines with J gene TRBJ2-2; no firm D call. This CDR3 has 15 residues. From germline, CDR1 is LGHNA and CDR2 YSLEER. The V and J ends lost 6 bases and 2 bases respectively, with 13 bases between them. The CDR3 loop is CASSPNSINTGELFF. In nucleotides, the CDR3 is TGCGCCAGCAGTCCAAACAGTATAAACACCGGGGAGCTGTTTTTT.

This clone has only a few counts. This rearrangement joins TRBV7-9 to TRBJ1-2; no firm D call. Germline CDR1 reads SEHNR; CDR2 reads FQNEAQ (reference sequence). Trimming took 11 bases from V and 4 from J, leaving 14 bases between them. CDR3 size: 12 residues. The DNA of the CDR3 is TGTGCCGGATCTTTCGGGATCTATGGCTACACCTTC. Its translation is CAGSFGIYGYTF.

The chain is built from TRBV6-6 and TRBJ1-1; maybe TRBD1 (5 bases). V was pared by 5 bases and J by 4 bases, with 11 bases between. CDR1 is MNHNY and CDR2 is SVGAGI in the germline V gene (reference sequence). This CDR3 spans 13 amino acids. The CDR3 protein is CASSPRQPTEAFF. The CDR3, as DNA: TGTGCCAGCAGTCCCCGACAGCCCACTGAAGCTTTCTTT.

The gene calls are TRBV5-1 and TRBJ2-3, with a weak D call TRBD1 (5 bases). The CDR3 is made up of 15 amino acids. The germline V and J ends were trimmed by 0 bases and 8 bases, with 16 bases remaining between them. CDR1 SGHRS and CDR2 YFSETQ come from the germline V gene. The CDR3 here is CASSLGQGSMGTQYF. The CDR3 DNA follows: TGCGCCAGCAGCTTGGGGCAGGGTAGCATGGGTACGCAGTATTTT.

V and J are TRBV4-1 and TRBJ1-4; TRBD1 aligns across 8 bases. CDR1 is MGHRA and CDR2 is YSYEKL in the germline V gene. This CDR3 comprises 15 residues. V was clipped by 6 bases and J by 6 bases; unmatched bases: 9. In DNA, the CDR3 is TGCGCCAGCAGGTCTGTTGGACAGGGCTATGAAAAACTGTTTTTT. It yields the protein CASRSVGQGYEKLFF.

CDR3 protein: CASWTGKVGYGYTF. CDR3 nucleotide sequence: TGTGCCAGCTGGACAGGGAAAGTTGGCTATGGCTACACCTTC. V usage is TRBV21-1 and J usage is TRBJ1-2; no DNA check was done on the table's D call, TRBD1. TRBV21-1 is a listed pseudogene. The CDR3 is 14 amino acids.

The count of this clone is one. The chain couples TRBV27 to TRBJ2-2, with D uncertain. V lost 1 base to trimming and J lost 1 base, with 13 bases between them. The CDR3 has 17 amino acids. Per the germline V gene, CDR1 is MNHEY and CDR2 is SMNVEV (reference sequence). The CDR3 DNA reads as TGTGCCAGCAGTTTATTGGCCTCCCCAGGGAACACCGGGGAGCTGTTTTTT. Encoded protein: CASSLLASPGNTGELFF.

The chain couples TRBV7-6 to TRBJ1-1; D call uncertain. There are 12 residues in the CDR3. V shed 1 base and J shed 5 bases, with 5 bases lying between them. The germline CDR1 and CDR2 sequences are SGHVS and FNYEAQ. This CDR3 reads CASSLVQTEAFF. In DNA form, the CDR3 reads TGTGCCAGCAGCTTAGTACAGACTGAAGCTTTCTTT. Supplemented by reference TRBV7-6 and TRBJ1-1, the full variable domain reads GAGVSQSPRYKVTKRGQDVALRCDPISGHVSLYWYRQALGQGPEFLTYFNYEAQQDKSGLPNDRFSAERPEGSISTLTIQRTEQRDSAMYRCASSLVQTEAFFGQGTRLTVV.

This clone was counted once. The rearrangement uses TRBV11-1 and TRBJ2-1, with 9 bases lining up with TRBD1. After removal of 2 bases from V and 9 bases from J, the junction contained 14 bases not matched to a gene. The CDR3 loop spans 17 amino acids. CDR1 is SGHAT and CDR2 is FQDESV in the germline V gene (reference sequence). In nucleotides, the CDR3 is TGTGCCAGCAGCTTAAAACCCATGGGGGACAGGGCCGGTGAGCAGTTCTTC. It codes for CASSLKPMGDRAGEQFF.